This T cell receptor beta chain was recovered during a study of T cell responses to AZD1222 COVID-19 vaccine. Some clones are missing from TCRdb's copy, which holds only in-frame ones; the method was immunoSEQ multiplex PCR. The sample has 210,000 or so clones, 93% seen once. Comment on this clone: Its antigen is as yet unknown.

The CDR3 covers 19 residues. Germline V gene lookup returns CDR1 LGHNA and CDR2 YNFKEQ. Trimming took 2 bases from V and 2 from J; bases not matched to a gene: 16. Study-wide findings and caveats: CD4 TCRs covered the whole spike, strongest at regions 160-218 and 743-854. Among spike-specific TCRs, nearly half reportedly target unmutated variant regions.

The receptor was derived from an adult in good health. Sample: peripheral blood, taken on day 0 of MenACWY control vaccination. This chain joins TRBV4-2 and TRBJ2-3, with 7 bases aligning to TRBD2. CDR3 protein: CASSQYKLKAGVLTDTQYF. The CDR3 bases are TGTGCCAGCAGCCAATATAAACTCAAGGCGGGGGTACTCACAGATACGCAGTATTTT.